The rows below give T cell receptor beta chains drawn from one sample of a study of blood T cell repertoires in COVID-19. The data were produced by immunoSEQ multiplex PCR, yet TCRdb's version contains in-frame clones alone and is incomplete. The sample shows 250,000 to 300,000 clones, approximately 85% of them seen only once. Sample: peripheral blood. These receptor sequences come from a woman under 40 with acute or convalescent COVID-19. CDR3s include the opening cysteine and the closing phenylalanine or tryptophan. D genes are given only for firm matches. Rows give clone size only sometimes, using once, few, many, or a class for an expanded clone.

d_call	v_call	clone_size	j_call	cdr3_nt	cdr3_aa
TRBD1	TRBV7-3	.	TRBJ2-5	TGTGCCAGCAGCCGACAGGGCATCCAGACCCAGTACTTC	CASSRQGIQTQYF
TRBD1	TRBV30	.	TRBJ2-4	TGTGCCTGGGGGACAGGAAACATTCAGTACTTC	CAWGTGNIQYF
TRBD1	TRBV7-6	.	TRBJ1-1	TGTGCCAGCAGCCCGGACAGGCCTTCTCTTCTGAACACTGAAGCTTTCTTT	CASSPDRPSLLNTEAFF
.	TRBV7-2	.	TRBJ2-5	TGTGCCAGCAGCTGGGACTGGAACTTGTACCAAGAGACCCAGTACTTC	CASSWDWNLYQETQYF
TRBD1	TRBV2	.	TRBJ2-7	TGTGCCAGCAGTGAAGTGTCAGGGGGTCCCTACGAGCAGTACTTC	CASSEVSGGPYEQYF
.	TRBV3-1/TRBV3-2	.	TRBJ2-3	TGTGCCAGCAGACCGGACAGGGTAATTAGCGGGAGAGGAGATACGCAGTATTTT	CASRPDRVISGRGDTQYF
.	TRBV4-2	.	TRBJ1-1	TGTGCCAGCAGCCAAGATCTCTGGGAGGGGGGGAACACTGAAGCTTTCTTT	CASSQDLWEGGNTEAFF
TRBD1	TRBV6-5	few	TRBJ2-1	TGTGCCAGCAGTTACGCGACAGGGGTCTCAGGCAATGAGCAGTTCTTC	CASSYATGVSGNEQFF
TRBD1	TRBV5-1	.	TRBJ2-3	TGCGCCAGCAGGCCCGGGACAGGGGGTTTGATTTCCACAGATACGCAGTATTTT	CASRPGTGGLISTDTQYF
TRBD2	TRBV3-1/TRBV3-2	.	TRBJ2-1	TGTGCCAGCAGCCAAGAAGGAGTAGCGGGAGAGAATGAGCAGTTCTTC	CASSQEGVAGENEQFF
TRBD1	TRBV6-2/TRBV6-3	.	TRBJ2-7	TGTGCCAGCAGTACACTAGAAGGGGACAGGGGCGGCGAGCAGTACTTC	CASSTLEGDRGGEQYF
.	TRBV9	once	TRBJ2-3	TGTGCCAGCAGCGTAGCGGGAAGCGCAGATACGCAGTATTTT	CASSVAGSADTQYF
TRBD2	TRBV18	.	TRBJ2-2	TGTGCCAGCTCACCCTCGGGACTAGCGGGAGCCACCGGGGAGCTGTTTTTT	CASSPSGLAGATGELFF
.	TRBV20-1	.	TRBJ1-5	TGCAGTGCTGGGGGGGGTCAGCCCCAGCATTTT	CSAGGGQPQHF
.	TRBV5-1	.	TRBJ1-5	TGCGCCAGCAGCTTGGGGCAGGGGTTGGGGCAGCCCCAGCATTTT	CASSLGQGLGQPQHF
TRBD2	TRBV24-1	once	TRBJ2-3	TGTGCCACCATGGCGGGAGGGACAGATACGCAGTATTTT	CATMAGGTDTQYF
.	TRBV12-5	once	TRBJ1-1	TGTGCTAGTGGTTTGGTACTTCGAAGTCCTCAGAACACTGAAGCTTTCTTT	CASGLVLRSPQNTEAFF
.	TRBV6-5	.	TRBJ2-6	TGTGCCAGCAGTCGCGATTTGGCTGGGGCCAACGTCCTGACTTTC	CASSRDLAGANVLTF